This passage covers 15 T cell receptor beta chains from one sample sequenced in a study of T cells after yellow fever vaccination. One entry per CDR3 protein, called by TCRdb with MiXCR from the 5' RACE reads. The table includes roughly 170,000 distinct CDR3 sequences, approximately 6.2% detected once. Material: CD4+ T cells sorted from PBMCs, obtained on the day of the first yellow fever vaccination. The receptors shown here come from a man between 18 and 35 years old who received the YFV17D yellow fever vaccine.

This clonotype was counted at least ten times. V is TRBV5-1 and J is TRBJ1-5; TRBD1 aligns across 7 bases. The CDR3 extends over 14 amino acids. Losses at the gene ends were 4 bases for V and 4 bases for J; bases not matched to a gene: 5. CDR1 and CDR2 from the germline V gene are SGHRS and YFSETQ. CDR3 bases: TGCGCCAGCAGCGAGGGGACAGAAAATCAGCCCCAGCATTTT. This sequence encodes CASSEGTENQPQHF.

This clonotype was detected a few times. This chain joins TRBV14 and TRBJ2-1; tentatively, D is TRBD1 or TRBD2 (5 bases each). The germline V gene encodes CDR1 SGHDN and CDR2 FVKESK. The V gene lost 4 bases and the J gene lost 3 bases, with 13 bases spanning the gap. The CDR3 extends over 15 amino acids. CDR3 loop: CASSRGTIFYNEQFF. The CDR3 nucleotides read TGTGCCAGCAGCCGGGGGACCATTTTCTACAATGAGCAGTTCTTC.

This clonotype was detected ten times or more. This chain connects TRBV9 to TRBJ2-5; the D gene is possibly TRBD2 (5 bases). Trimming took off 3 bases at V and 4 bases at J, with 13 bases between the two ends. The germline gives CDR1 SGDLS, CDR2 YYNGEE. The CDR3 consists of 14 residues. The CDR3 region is CASSGRRAGETQYF. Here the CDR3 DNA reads TGTGCCAGCAGCGGACGGCGGGCGGGAGAGACCCAGTACTTC. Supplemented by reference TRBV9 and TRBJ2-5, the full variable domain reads DSGVTQTPKHLITATGQRVTLRCSPRSGDLSVYWYQQSLDQGLQFLIQYYNGEERAKGNILERFSAQQFPDLHSELNLSSLELGDSALYFCASSGRRAGETQYFGPGTRLLVL.

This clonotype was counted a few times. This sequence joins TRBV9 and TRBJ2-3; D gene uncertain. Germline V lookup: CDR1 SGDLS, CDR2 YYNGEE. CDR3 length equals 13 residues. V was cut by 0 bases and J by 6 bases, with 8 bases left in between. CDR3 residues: CASSVGVPDTQYF. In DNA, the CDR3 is TGTGCCAGCAGCGTAGGAGTCCCGGATACGCAGTATTTT.

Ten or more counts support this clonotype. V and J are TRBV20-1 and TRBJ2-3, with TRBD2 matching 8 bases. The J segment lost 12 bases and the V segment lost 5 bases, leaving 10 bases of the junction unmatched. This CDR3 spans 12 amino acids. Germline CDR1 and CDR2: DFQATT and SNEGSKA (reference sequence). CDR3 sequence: CSAPVPGGPQYF. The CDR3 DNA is TGCAGTGCTCCCGTTCCGGGGGGGCCCCAGTATTTT.

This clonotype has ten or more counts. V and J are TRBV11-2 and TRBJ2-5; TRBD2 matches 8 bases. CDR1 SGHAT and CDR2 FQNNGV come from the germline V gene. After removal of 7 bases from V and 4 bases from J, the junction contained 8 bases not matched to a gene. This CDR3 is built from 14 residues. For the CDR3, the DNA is TGTGCCAGCAACGGCGGGGCGGGGGGAGAGACCCAGTACTTC. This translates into CASNGGAGGETQYF.

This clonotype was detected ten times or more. CDR3 region: CASRRTGGANTEAFF. The CDR3 DNA reads as TGCGCCAGCAGGAGGACAGGGGGCGCGAACACTGAAGCTTTCTTT. This chain uses TRBV5-1 with TRBJ1-1, with 11 bases aligning to TRBD1. The germline V gene has CDR1 SGHRS and CDR2 YFSETQ. Trimming took 5 bases from V and 1 from J; bases not matched to a gene: 4. The CDR3 sequence is 15 residues long.

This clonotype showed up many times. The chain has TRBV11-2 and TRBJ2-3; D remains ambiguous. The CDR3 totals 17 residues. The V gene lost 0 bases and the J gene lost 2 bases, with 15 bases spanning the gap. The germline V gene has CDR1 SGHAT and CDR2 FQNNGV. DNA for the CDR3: TGTGCCAGCAGCTTAGATGGTGGCGGCGCCATCACAGATACGCAGTATTTT. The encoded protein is CASSLDGGGAITDTQYF.

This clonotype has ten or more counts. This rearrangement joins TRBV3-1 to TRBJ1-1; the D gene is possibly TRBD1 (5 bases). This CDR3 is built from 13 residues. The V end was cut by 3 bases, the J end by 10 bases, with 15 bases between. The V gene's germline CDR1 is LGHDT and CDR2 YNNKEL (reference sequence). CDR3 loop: CASSQPGQGLAFF. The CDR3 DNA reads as TGTGCCAGCAGCCAGCCCGGACAAGGCCTAGCTTTCTTT.

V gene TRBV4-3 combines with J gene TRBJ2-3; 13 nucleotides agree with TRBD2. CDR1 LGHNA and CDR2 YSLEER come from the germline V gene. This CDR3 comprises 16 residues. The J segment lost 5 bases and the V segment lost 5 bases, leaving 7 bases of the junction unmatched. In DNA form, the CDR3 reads TGCGCCAGCAGCGAACTAGCGGGGGGGCCAGGAGATACGCAGTATTTT. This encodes CASSELAGGPGDTQYF.

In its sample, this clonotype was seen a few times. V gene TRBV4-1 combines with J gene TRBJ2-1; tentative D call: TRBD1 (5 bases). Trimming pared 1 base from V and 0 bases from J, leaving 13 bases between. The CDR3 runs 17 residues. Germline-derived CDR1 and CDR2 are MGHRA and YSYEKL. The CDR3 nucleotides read TGCGCCAGCAGCCAAGTGGACATGGGGTTCTCCTACAATGAGCAGTTCTTC. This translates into CASSQVDMGFSYNEQFF.

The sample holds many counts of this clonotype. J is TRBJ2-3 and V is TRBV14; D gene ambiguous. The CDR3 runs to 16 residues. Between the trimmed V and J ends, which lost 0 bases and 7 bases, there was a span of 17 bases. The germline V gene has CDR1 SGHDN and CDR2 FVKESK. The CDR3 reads CASSQDPETHPHTQYF. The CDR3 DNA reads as TGTGCCAGCAGCCAAGATCCTGAGACCCACCCCCATACGCAGTATTTT.

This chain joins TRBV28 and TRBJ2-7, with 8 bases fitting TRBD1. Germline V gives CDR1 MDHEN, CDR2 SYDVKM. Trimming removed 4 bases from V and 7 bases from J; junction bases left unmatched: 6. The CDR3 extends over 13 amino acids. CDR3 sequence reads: CASSSTRGREQYV. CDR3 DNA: TGTGCCAGCAGTTCTACCAGGGGGCGGGAGCAGTACGTC.

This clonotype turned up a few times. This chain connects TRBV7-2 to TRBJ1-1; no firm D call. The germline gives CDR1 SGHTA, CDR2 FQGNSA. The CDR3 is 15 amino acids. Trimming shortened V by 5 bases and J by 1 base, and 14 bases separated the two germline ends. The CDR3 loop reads CASSPAPVGNTEAFF. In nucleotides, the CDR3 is TGTGCCAGCAGCCCCGCCCCTGTGGGGAACACTGAAGCTTTCTTT.

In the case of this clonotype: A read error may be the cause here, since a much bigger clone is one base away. Written as DNA, the CDR3 is TGCAATGCTAGAAGGCACCAAGAGACCCAGTACTTC. This translates into CNARRHQETQYF. The chain employs TRBV20-1 and TRBJ2-5; D remains ambiguous. The CDR3 has 12 amino acids. Germline values: CDR1 DFQATT, CDR2 SNEGSKA (reference sequence).